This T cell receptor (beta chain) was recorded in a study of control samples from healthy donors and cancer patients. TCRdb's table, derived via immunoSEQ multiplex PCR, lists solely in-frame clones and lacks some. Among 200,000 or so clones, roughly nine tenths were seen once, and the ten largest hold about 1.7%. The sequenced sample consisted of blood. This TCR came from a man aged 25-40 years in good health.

This CDR3 reads CASSEAGSEKLFF. DNA of the CDR3: TGTGCCAGCAGTGAGGCAGGGAGCGAAAAACTGTTTTTT. This chain joins TRBV6-1 and TRBJ1-4; tentatively, D is TRBD1 (5 bases). V lost 3 bases to trimming and J lost 8 bases, with 10 bases between them. The germline V gene encodes CDR1 MNHNS and CDR2 SASEGT. The CDR3 sequence is 13 residues long.